This TCR beta chain is from a study of blood T cell repertoires in COVID-19. The V and J ends lost 3 bases and 4 bases respectively, with 9 bases between them. The CDR3 sequence is 14 residues long. CDR1 and CDR2 (germline): MGHDK, SYGVNS. Measured with immunoSEQ multiplex PCR; TCRdb has only the in-frame clones, and not every one. The sample consists of fewer than 300,000 clones, 85% to 90% of them appearing once. The TCR was taken from a man younger than 45 with acute or convalescent COVID-19. The J gene is TRBJ1-4, the V gene TRBV25-1; D gene ambiguous. Specimen: peripheral blood. In DNA, the CDR3 is TGTGCCAGCAGTGACCCCAGGTTTAATGAAAAACTGTTTTTT. It encodes CASSDPRFNEKLFF.